This T cell receptor beta chain was identified in a study of blood T cells in healthy people across ages. Study observations and caveats: Relative to aged donors, long-lived donors carried more naive CD4+ cells and displayed higher diversity.

This clonotype came up a few times. Its target is not known. Extraction of total RNA produced a minimum of 5.5 micrograms from each sample. The CDR3 has 14 residues. Trimming removed 3 bases from V and 2 bases from J, with 11 bases in between. From germline, CDR1 is DFQATT and CDR2 SNEGSKA (reference sequence). Primed by a sample-barcoded 5' primer and a J-beta primer mix, a second PCR proceeded for about 6 to 11 cycles. TCRdb reanalysed the 5' RACE reads using MiXCR and keeps one entry per CDR3 protein. The table shows some 930,000 distinct CDR3 sequences, with roughly 28% occurring only once. This sample was also put to use in a study of T cells of mothers and their children. That report notes: The cDNA synthesis received all extracted RNA, at approximately 1.5 ug per 15 ul.

The chain uses TRBV20-1 and TRBJ1-5, with D possibly TRBD1 on 5 matching bases. Specimen: blood. The sequence was obtained from a woman in her forties in good health. The CDR3: CSARWQGGNQPQHF. The CDR3 DNA follows: TGCAGTGCTAGGTGGCAGGGAGGCAATCAGCCCCAGCATTTT.